This T cell receptor beta chain was recovered during a study of vaccination effects on CD4 cells after COVID-19. About the research overall: Early and late time points after vaccination were used to sample a few convalescent patients.

This clone appeared a single time. Its antigen remains unknown. Overall study findings and caveats: Marked clonal contraction was seen in infection- and vaccine-induced clones late after vaccination.

The data were produced by immunoSEQ multiplex PCR, yet TCRdb's version contains in-frame clones alone and is incomplete. Among 35,000 to 45,000 clones listed, over 60% were seen once. CD4+ T cells were isolated after approximately 10 days of culture. The person had a PCR-confirmed SARS-CoV-2 infection during March to December 2020. Two doses of BNT162b2 or mRNA-1273 vaccine were administered to participants. The germline V gene encodes CDR1 SGHTA and CDR2 FQGTGA. The CDR3 totals 18 residues. After removal of 5 bases from V and 7 bases from J, the junction contained 19 bases not matched to a gene. The genes are TRBV7-3 and TRBJ2-1, with 8 bases that match TRBD2. This sequence originates from a human donor who had a prior SARS-CoV-2 infection. The sequencing here drew on CD4+ T cells from PBMCs cultured without peptide, taken after COVID-19 vaccination. CDR3 residues: CASSLHGKGTSSPNEQFF. The CDR3 region has the DNA TGTGCCAGCAGCCTCCACGGGAAAGGGACTAGTTCGCCGAATGAGCAGTTCTTC.